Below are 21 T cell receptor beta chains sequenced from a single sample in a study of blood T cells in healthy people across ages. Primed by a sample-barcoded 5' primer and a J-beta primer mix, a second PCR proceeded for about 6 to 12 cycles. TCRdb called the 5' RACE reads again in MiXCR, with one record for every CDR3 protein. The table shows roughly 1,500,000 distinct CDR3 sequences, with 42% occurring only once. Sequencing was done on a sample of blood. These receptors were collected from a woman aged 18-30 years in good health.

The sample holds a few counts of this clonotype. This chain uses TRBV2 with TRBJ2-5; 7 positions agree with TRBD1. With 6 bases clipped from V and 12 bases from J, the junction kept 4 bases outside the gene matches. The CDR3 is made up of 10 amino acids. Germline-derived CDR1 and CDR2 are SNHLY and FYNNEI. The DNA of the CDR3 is TGTGCCAGCAGGAGAGACAGGGAGTACTTC. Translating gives CASRRDREYF.

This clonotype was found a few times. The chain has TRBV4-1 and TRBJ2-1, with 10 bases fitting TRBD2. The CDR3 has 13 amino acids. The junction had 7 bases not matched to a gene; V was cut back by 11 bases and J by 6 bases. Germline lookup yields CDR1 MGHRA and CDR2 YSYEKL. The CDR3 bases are TGCGCCGCCCGGGCTAGCGGGAGCAATGAGCAGTTCTTC. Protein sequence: CAARASGSNEQFF.

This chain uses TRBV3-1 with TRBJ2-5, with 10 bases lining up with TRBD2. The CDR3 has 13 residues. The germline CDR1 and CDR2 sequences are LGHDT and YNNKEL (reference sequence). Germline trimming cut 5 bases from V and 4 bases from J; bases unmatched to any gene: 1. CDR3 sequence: CASSGTSVETQYF. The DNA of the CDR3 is TGTGCCAGCAGCGGGACTAGCGTAGAGACCCAGTACTTC.

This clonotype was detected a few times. The DNA of the CDR3 is TGTGCCAGCAGCTCCCCCGGACCCTACGAGCAGTACTTC. Translation: CASSSPGPYEQYF. J is TRBJ2-7 and V is TRBV7-2; D is undetermined. Trimming removed 4 bases at V and 2 bases at J, with 9 bases between. There are 13 residues in the CDR3. Germline-derived CDR1 and CDR2 are SGHTA and FQGNSA.

The DNA of the CDR3 is TGTGCCAGCAGCTCGGGTTGGGGGAGCACTGAAGCTTTCTTT. Its translation: CASSSGWGSTEAFF. J is TRBJ1-1 and V is TRBV11-2; D is possibly TRBD1 (5 bases). This CDR3 is 14 amino acids long. The V end was cut by 4 bases, the J end by 4 bases, with 13 bases between. The V gene's germline CDR1 is SGHAT and CDR2 FQNNGV. Filled out from reference TRBV11-2 and TRBJ1-1, the complete variable domain reads EAGVAQSPRYKIIEKRQSVAFWCNPISGHATLYWYQQILGQGPKLLIQFQNNGVVDDSQLPKDRFSAERLKGVDSTLKIQPAKLEDSAVYLCASSSGWGSTEAFFGQGTRLTVV.

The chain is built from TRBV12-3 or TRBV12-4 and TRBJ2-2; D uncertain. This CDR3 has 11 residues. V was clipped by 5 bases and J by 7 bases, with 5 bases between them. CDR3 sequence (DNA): TGTGCCAGCAGTCCTCTCGGGGAGCTGTTTTTT. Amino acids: CASSPLGELFF.

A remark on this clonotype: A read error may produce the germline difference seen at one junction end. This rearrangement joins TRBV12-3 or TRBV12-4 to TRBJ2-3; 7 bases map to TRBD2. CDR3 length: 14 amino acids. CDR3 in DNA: TGTGCCAGCAGTTTGGGCGGGAGCACAGATATGCAGTATTTT. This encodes CASSLGGSTDMQYF.

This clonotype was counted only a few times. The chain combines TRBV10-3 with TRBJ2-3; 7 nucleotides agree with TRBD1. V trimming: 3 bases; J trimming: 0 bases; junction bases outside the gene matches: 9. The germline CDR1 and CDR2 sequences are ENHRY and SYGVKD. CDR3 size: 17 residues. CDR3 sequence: CAISEGTGALSTDTQYF. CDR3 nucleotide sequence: TGTGCCATCAGTGAAGGAACAGGGGCACTTAGCACAGATACGCAGTATTTT.

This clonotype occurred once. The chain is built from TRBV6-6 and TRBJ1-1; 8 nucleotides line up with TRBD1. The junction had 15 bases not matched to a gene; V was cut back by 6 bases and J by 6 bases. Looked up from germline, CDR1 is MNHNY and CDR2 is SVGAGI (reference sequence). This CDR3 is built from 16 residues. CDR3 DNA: TGTGCCAGCAGCCCTTACCGTCCAGGGGGCTTAGCTGAAGCTTTCTTT. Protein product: CASSPYRPGGLAEAFF.

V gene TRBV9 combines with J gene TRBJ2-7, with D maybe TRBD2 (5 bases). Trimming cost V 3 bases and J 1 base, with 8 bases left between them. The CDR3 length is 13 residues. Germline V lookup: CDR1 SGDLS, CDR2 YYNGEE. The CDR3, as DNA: TGTGCCAGCAGCGCCGAGGGTTCCTACGAGCAGTACTTC. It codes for CASSAEGSYEQYF.

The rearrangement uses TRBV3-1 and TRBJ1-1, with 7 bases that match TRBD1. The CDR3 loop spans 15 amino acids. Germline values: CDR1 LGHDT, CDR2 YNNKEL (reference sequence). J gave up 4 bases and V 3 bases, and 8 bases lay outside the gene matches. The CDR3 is CASSHKGAKSTEAFF. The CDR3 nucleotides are TGTGCCAGCAGCCACAAGGGGGCGAAGAGCACTGAAGCTTTCTTT.

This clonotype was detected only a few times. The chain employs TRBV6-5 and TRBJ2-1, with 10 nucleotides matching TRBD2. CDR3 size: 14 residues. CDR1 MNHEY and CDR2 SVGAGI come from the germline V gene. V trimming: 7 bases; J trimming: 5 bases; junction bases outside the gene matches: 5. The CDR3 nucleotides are TGTGCCAGCACGTACCTAGCGGGAGACAATGAGCAGTTCTTC. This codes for CASTYLAGDNEQFF.

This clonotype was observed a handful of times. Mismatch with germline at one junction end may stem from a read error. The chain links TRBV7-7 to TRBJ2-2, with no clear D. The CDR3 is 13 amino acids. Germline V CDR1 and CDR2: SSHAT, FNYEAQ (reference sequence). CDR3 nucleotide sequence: TGTGCTAGCAGCGCGACTGGCACCGGGGAGCTGTTTTTT. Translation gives CASSATGTGELFF.

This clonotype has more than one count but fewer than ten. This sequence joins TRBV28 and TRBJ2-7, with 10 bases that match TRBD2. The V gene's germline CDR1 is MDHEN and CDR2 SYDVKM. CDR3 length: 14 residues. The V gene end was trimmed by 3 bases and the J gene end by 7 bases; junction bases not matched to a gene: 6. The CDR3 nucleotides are TGTGCCAGCAGTTTTCCTAGCGGGGGATATGAGCAGTACTTC. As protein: CASSFPSGGYEQYF.

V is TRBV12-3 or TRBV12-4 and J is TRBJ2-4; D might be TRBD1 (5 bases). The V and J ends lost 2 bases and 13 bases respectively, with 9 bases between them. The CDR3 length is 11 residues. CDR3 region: CASSLRSGQYF. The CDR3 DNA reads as TGTGCCAGCAGTTTACGTTCAGGGCAGTACTTC.

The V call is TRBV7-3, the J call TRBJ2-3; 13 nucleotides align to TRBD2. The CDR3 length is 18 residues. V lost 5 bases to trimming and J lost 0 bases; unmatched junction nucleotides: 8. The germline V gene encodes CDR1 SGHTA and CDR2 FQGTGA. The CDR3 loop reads CASSHGTSGKISTDTQYF. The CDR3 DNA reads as TGTGCCAGCAGCCACGGGACTAGCGGGAAAATAAGCACAGATACGCAGTATTTT. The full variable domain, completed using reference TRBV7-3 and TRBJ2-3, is GAGVSQTPSNKVTEKGKYVELRCDPISGHTALYWYRQSLGQGPEFLIYFQGTGAADDSGLPNDRFFAVRPEGSVSTLKIQRTERGDSAVYLCASSHGTSGKISTDTQYFGPGTRLTVL.

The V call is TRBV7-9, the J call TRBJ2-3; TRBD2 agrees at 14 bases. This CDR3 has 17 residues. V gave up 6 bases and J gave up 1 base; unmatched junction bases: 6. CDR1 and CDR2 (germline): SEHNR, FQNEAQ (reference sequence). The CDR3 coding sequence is TGTGCCAGCAGACGGGGACTAGCGGGAGTTGGCACAGATACGCAGTATTTT. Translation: CASRRGLAGVGTDTQYF. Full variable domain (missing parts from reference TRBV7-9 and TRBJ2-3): DTGVSQNPRHKITKRGQNVTFRCDPISEHNRLYWYRQTLGQGPEFLTYFQNEAQLEKSRLLSDRFSAERPKGSFSTLEIQRTEQGDSAMYLCASRRGLAGVGTDTQYFGPGTRLTVL.

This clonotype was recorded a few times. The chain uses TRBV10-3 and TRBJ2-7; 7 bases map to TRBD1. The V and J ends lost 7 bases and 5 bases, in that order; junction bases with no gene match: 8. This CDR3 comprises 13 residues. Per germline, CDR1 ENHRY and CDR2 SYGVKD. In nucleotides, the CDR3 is TGTGCCATCATCAGACAGGGCCCCAACGAGCAGTACTTC. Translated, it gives CAIIRQGPNEQYF.

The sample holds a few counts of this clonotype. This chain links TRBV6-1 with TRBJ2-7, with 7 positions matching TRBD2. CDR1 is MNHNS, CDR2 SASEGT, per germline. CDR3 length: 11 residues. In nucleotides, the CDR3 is TGTACCGTAGCGGGCAACTACGAGCAGTACTTC. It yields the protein CTVAGNYEQYF.

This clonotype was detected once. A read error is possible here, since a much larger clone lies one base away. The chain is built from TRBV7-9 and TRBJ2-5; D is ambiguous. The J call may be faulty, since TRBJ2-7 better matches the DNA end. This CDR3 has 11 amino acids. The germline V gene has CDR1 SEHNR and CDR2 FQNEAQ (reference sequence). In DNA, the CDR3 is TGTCCCAGCAGCCCCTGGGGCGAGCAGTACTTC. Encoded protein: CPSSPWGEQYF.

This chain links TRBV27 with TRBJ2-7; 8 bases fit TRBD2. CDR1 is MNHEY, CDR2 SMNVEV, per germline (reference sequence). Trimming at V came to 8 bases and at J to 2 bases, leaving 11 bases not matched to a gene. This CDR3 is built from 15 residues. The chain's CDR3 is CASADGGAGTYEQYF. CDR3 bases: TGTGCCAGCGCCGACGGGGGGGCGGGTACCTACGAGCAGTACTTC.